These T cell receptor beta chains were read from a single sample in a study of blood T cell repertoires in COVID-19. Sequencing used immunoSEQ multiplex PCR; TCRdb keeps in-frame clones, though not all of them. Found here are just over 300,000 clones, about 90% of them singletons; the top ten hold 1.8%. Material: peripheral blood. Receptors originate from a woman in her 30s with COVID-19, enrolled during active disease. The CDR3 runs from the conserved cysteine through the conserved F or W. A D gene is named only where the DNA matches it firmly. The size entry is marked missing in some rows and otherwise reads once, few, many or a size class.

TRBV19,.,TRBJ2-2,.,CASKRRDTGELFF,TGTGCCAGTAAACGGAGAGACACCGGGGAGCTGTTTTTT
TRBV28,TRBD2,TRBJ2-2,many,CASSLWGLAGGPGELFF,TGTGCCAGCAGTTTATGGGGACTAGCGGGGGGGCCCGGGGAGCTGTTTTTT
TRBV7-8,.,TRBJ2-2,.,CASVKGVGELFF,TGTGCCAGCGTCAAGGGGGTGGGCGAGCTGTTTTTT
TRBV9,TRBD2,TRBJ2-5,.,CASSPGLAGGPGDQETQYF,TGTGCCAGCAGCCCTGGACTAGCGGGGGGGCCTGGGGATCAAGAGACCCAGTACTTC
TRBV10-1,TRBD1,TRBJ1-1,.,CASSESTGLNTEAFF,TGCGCCAGCAGTGAGTCGACAGGGTTGAACACTGAAGCTTTCTTT
TRBV6-5,TRBD1,TRBJ1-1,.,CASRGQGAEDTEAFF,TGTGCCAGCAGGGGACAGGGGGCAGAGGACACTGAAGCTTTCTTT
TRBV10-2,.,TRBJ1-5,.,CASSESSQGSQPQHF,TGCGCCAGCAGTGAAAGTTCGCAGGGGAGCCAGCCCCAGCATTTT
TRBV5-5,.,TRBJ1-6,.,CASSLWQGHNSPLHF,TGTGCCAGCAGCTTGTGGCAGGGTCACAATTCACCCCTCCACTTT
TRBV27,.,TRBJ1-6,.,CASSTGHINSPLHF,TGTGCCAGCAGTACGGGACACATTAATTCACCCCTCCACTTT
TRBV4-2,.,TRBJ2-1,once,CASSPPLAGGAYNEQFF,TGTGCCAGCAGCCCCCCATTAGCTGGCGGGGCTTACAATGAGCAGTTCTTC
TRBV27,.,TRBJ2-3,.,CASSRTGDTQYF,TGTGCCAGCAGCCGAACCGGGGATACGCAGTATTTT
TRBV20-1,TRBD1,TRBJ1-2,.,CSASHLGDRGSSGYTF,TGCAGTGCTAGTCACCTAGGGGACAGGGGTAGTTCTGGCTACACCTTC
TRBV28,TRBD1,TRBJ1-6,.,CATMDRVYSPLHF,TGTGCCACGATGGACAGGGTTTATTCACCCCTCCACTTT
TRBV6-5,TRBD1,TRBJ2-3,.,CASRPRQGTTDTQYF,TGTGCCAGCAGGCCCCGACAGGGAACCACAGATACGCAGTATTTT
TRBV6-5,.,TRBJ1-2,.,CASSLAGGYTF,TGTGCCAGCTCCCTCGCAGGGGGCTACACCTTC
TRBV18,TRBD1,TRBJ1-1,.,CASSPSGQVLMNTEAFF,TGTGCCAGCTCACCCTCCGGACAGGTCTTAATGAACACTGAAGCTTTCTTT
TRBV2,TRBD1,TRBJ1-1,.,CASSVFGQGDTEAFF,TGTGCCAGCAGTGTTTTTGGACAGGGAGACACTGAAGCTTTCTTT
TRBV3-1/TRBV3-2,TRBD2,TRBJ2-4,.,CASSHRTSGAGNIQYF,TGTGCCAGCAGCCATCGCACTAGCGGCGCGGGAAACATTCAGTACTTC
TRBV11-2,TRBD1,TRBJ1-2,.,CASSQQGYGYTF,TGTGCCAGCTCCCAACAGGGGTATGGCTACACCTTC
TRBV28,.,TRBJ1-2,once,CASSFRGYGYTF,TGTGCCAGCAGTTTTCGGGGATATGGCTACACCTTC
TRBV24-1,.,TRBJ2-2,.,CATSNQGFDTGELFF,TGTGCCACCAGCAATCAGGGTTTTGACACCGGGGAGCTGTTTTTT
TRBV19,.,TRBJ1-2,.,CASSRTVNGYTF,TGTGCCAGTAGTCGGACAGTTAATGGCTACACCTTC
TRBV19,.,TRBJ1-5,.,CASSILLAGGYQPQHF,TGTGCCAGTAGTATTCTGCTTGCGGGGGGGTATCAGCCCCAGCATTTT
TRBV11-3,TRBD1,TRBJ1-1,.,CASSPWDREEVEAFF,TGTGCCAGCAGCCCTTGGGACAGGGAAGAAGTTGAAGCTTTCTTT
TRBV10-3,TRBD2,TRBJ2-3,.,CASQDLRGGADTQYF,TGTGCCAGCCAGGACTTGCGGGGGGGGGCAGATACGCAGTATTTT
TRBV6-1,.,TRBJ1-5,.,CASSDTPGGGNQPQHF,TGTGCCAGCAGTGACACACCAGGTGGCGGCAATCAGCCCCAGCATTTT
TRBV6-4,.,TRBJ1-4,.,CASSDSAGELFF,TGTGCCAGCAGCGACAGCGCCGGTGAACTGTTTTTT
TRBV18,.,TRBJ1-5,once,CASSPRNQPQHF,TGTGCCAGCTCACCGAGGAATCAGCCCCAGCATTTT
TRBV7-9,TRBD1,TRBJ2-7,few,CASSADRGHYEQYF,TGTGCCAGCAGCGCGGACAGGGGGCATTACGAGCAGTACTTC
TRBV7-2,.,TRBJ1-5,few,CASSLDSLYSNQPQHF,TGTGCCAGCAGCTTGGACAGTCTTTATAGCAATCAGCCCCAGCATTTT
TRBV4-2,TRBD2,TRBJ2-1,.,CASSQEGSAGGVNEQFF,TGTGCCAGCAGCCAAGAAGGGTCAGCGGGGGGGGTCAATGAGCAGTTCTTC
TRBV29-1,TRBD2,TRBJ2-1,.,CSALAGGRGEQFF,TGCAGCGCCCTAGCGGGGGGGCGGGGTGAGCAGTTCTTC
TRBV19,TRBD1,TRBJ2-2,.,CASSGDRANTGELFF,TGTGCCAGTAGTGGTGACAGGGCGAACACCGGGGAGCTGTTTTTT
TRBV19,.,TRBJ1-6,.,CASRKDRSYNSPLHF,TGTGCCAGTAGGAAAGACAGGTCCTATAATTCACCCCTCCACTTT
TRBV7-6,.,TRBJ1-3,.,CASSLGAGDSGNTIYF,TGTGCCAGCAGCTTAGGGGCAGGGGACTCTGGAAACACCATATATTTT
TRBV2,.,TRBJ1-5,.,CASSGIRNQPQHF,TGTGCCAGCAGTGGAATACGGAATCAGCCCCAGCATTTT
TRBV19,.,TRBJ2-3,.,CASSQERGKRGTQYF,TGTGCCAGTAGTCAGGAGAGGGGGAAGAGAGGTACGCAGTATTTT
TRBV7-2,TRBD1,TRBJ1-1,.,CASGETGGSEKAFF,TGTGCCAGCGGGGAAACAGGGGGTTCGGAAAAAGCTTTCTTT
TRBV2,TRBD2,TRBJ2-3,.,CASSETTSGGISTDTQYF,TGTGCCAGCAGTGAAACGACTAGCGGGGGAATATCCACAGATACGCAGTATTTT
TRBV5-5,TRBD1,TRBJ2-5,few,CASSLGQEETQYF,TGTGCCAGCAGCCTGGGACAGGAAGAGACCCAGTACTTC
TRBV30,TRBD1,TRBJ1-1,.,CAWSSGTGNTEAFF,TGTGCCTGGAGCTCTGGGACAGGGAACACTGAAGCTTTCTTT
TRBV7-6,TRBD2,TRBJ2-1,.,CASSFSGGTEYNEQFF,TGTGCCAGCAGCTTTAGCGGGGGGACCGAATACAATGAGCAGTTCTTC
TRBV11-3,.,TRBJ1-1,few,CASRKGDTEAFF,TGTGCCAGCAGAAAAGGGGACACTGAAGCTTTCTTT
TRBV3-1/TRBV3-2,TRBD1,TRBJ1-1,.,CASSQDSGTGGTEAFF,TGTGCCAGCAGCCAAGACTCAGGGACAGGGGGCACTGAAGCTTTCTTT
TRBV21-1,.,TRBJ2-7,.,CASSKALLWDRACEQYF,TGTGCCAGCAGCAAAGCGCTTCTGTGGGACAGGGCATGCGAGCAGTACTTC